This T cell receptor (beta chain) was captured by sequencing in a study of T cell changes during pregnancy in multiple sclerosis. Using immunoSEQ multiplex PCR, the repertoire was profiled, and TCRdb retains in-frame clones only, with some absent. The data contain nearly 70,000 clones, about 91% of them singletons. The junction had 5 bases not matched to a gene; V was cut back by 6 bases and J by 6 bases. The V gene's germline CDR1 is MNHEY and CDR2 SMNVEV (reference sequence). The CDR3 is made up of 13 amino acids. The count of this clone is one. This specimen consisted of peripheral blood, obtained in the second trimester of pregnancy. The V call is TRBV27, the J call TRBJ1-2; TRBD1 agrees at 9 bases. The source is a female donor in good health, enrolled as a control in a pregnancy study. The CDR3: CASSAGTGNGYTF. CDR3 nucleotides: TGTGCCAGCAGCGCCGGGACAGGGAATGGCTACACCTTC.